These 31 T cell receptor beta chains share one sample of origin, sequenced in a study of PD-1 blockade in classical Hodgkin lymphoma. TCRdb keeps only in-frame clones here, not all; method: immunoSEQ multiplex PCR. Among tens of thousands of clones listed, about nine tenths were seen once. Patients all relapsed after autologous stem cell transplantation, and there was variation in brentuximab vedotin exposure. The specimen comprised peripheral blood mononuclear cells (PBMCs), sampled at baseline. All receptors derive from a human donor with classical Hodgkin lymphoma.

This clone has only one observation. The chain recombines TRBV30 with TRBJ1-2, with TRBD1 identical over 10 bases. The CDR3 has 15 residues. V lost 1 base to trimming and J lost 2 bases; unmatched junction nucleotides: 4. CDR1 and CDR2 (germline): GTSNPN, SVGIG (reference sequence). The CDR3 nucleotides are TGTGCCTGGAGTGGCCGGGACAGGGGCAACTATGGCTACACCTTC. The encoded protein is CAWSGRDRGNYGYTF.

This clone was seen just once. This rearrangement joins TRBV2 to TRBJ2-1, with 11 positions matching TRBD2. Germline V gene lookup returns CDR1 SNHLY and CDR2 FYNNEI. CDR3 size: 13 residues. V lost 10 bases to trimming and J lost 4 bases; unmatched junction nucleotides: 3. This chain's CDR3 is CATGTSGYNEQFF. CDR3 sequence (DNA): TGTGCCACCGGGACTAGCGGTTACAATGAGCAGTTCTTC.

The chain is built from TRBV4-3 and TRBJ1-1; 7 nucleotides line up with TRBD1. Trimming removed 4 bases from V and 4 bases from J; junction bases left unmatched: 3. This CDR3 comprises 13 residues. Germline CDR1 LGHNA, CDR2 YSLEER. The CDR3: CASSRGGGTEAFF. The CDR3 region has the DNA TGCGCCAGCAGCCGAGGGGGCGGCACTGAAGCTTTCTTT.

This clone has just one count. J is TRBJ2-7 and V is TRBV19; TRBD2 matches 13 bases. Per germline, CDR1 LNHDA and CDR2 SQIVND (reference sequence). Trimming at V came to 2 bases and at J to 2 bases, leaving 9 bases not matched to a gene. The CDR3 is 18 residues long. CDR3 in amino acids: CASSIPTGTSGTPYEQYF. CDR3 bases: TGTGCCAGTAGTATACCAACAGGGACTAGCGGGACTCCCTACGAGCAGTACTTC.

The V gene is TRBV5-1, the J gene TRBJ1-1, with D maybe TRBD1 (5 bases). This CDR3 is 14 amino acids long. V lost 4 bases to trimming and J lost 0 bases, with 10 bases between them. Per the germline V gene, CDR1 is SGHRS and CDR2 is YFSETQ. The CDR3 sequence is CASSMDTLNTEAFF. DNA for the CDR3: TGCGCCAGCAGCATGGACACCCTGAACACTGAAGCTTTCTTT.

The sample holds one count of this clone. This chain uses TRBV7-9 with TRBJ2-7, with D possibly TRBD2 on 5 matching bases. V gave up 4 bases and J gave up 2 bases, with 12 bases separating them. The CDR3 is 14 amino acids. CDR1 is SEHNR and CDR2 is FQNEAQ in the germline V gene (reference sequence). CDR3 in amino acids: CASSSSWETYEQYF. CDR3 DNA sequence: TGTGCCAGCAGCTCGAGCTGGGAGACCTACGAGCAGTACTTC.

The chain carries TRBV27 and TRBJ2-1, with 10 bases fitting TRBD2. This CDR3 has 16 residues. The germline V gene encodes CDR1 MNHEY and CDR2 SMNVEV (reference sequence). V dropped 5 bases and J dropped 1; count of bases not matched to a gene: 5. The CDR3 DNA follows: TGTGCCAGCAGTAAACTAGCGGGGACTTCCTACAATGAGCAGTTCTTC. Amino acid sequence: CASSKLAGTSYNEQFF.

The chain couples TRBV25-1 to TRBJ1-2; no definite D call. The CDR3 has 12 residues. Germline CDR1 and CDR2: MGHDK and SYGVNS. Trimming took off 4 bases at V and 7 bases at J, with 10 bases between the two ends. CDR3 bases: TGTGCCAGCAGTGTCGGGTCCGGTGGCTACACCTTC. Its translation: CASSVGSGGYTF.

The count of this clone is one. V usage is TRBV7-7 and J usage is TRBJ2-5; possible D gene TRBD1, 7 bases. Germline V gene lookup returns CDR1 SSHAT and CDR2 FNYEAQ (reference sequence). This CDR3 is 15 amino acids long. This chain's CDR3 is CASGSRTGGEETQYF. CDR3 sequence (DNA): TGTGCTAGCGGCTCTAGGACAGGTGGAGAAGAGACCCAGTACTTC. The entire variable domain, with the rest obtained from reference TRBV7-7 and TRBJ2-5, is as follows: GAGVSQSPRYKVTKRGQDVTLRCDPISSHATLYWYQQALGQGPEFLTYFNYEAQPDKSGLPSDRFSAERPEGSISTLTIQRTEQRDSAMYRCASGSRTGGEETQYFGPGTRLLVL.

The chain combines TRBV19 with TRBJ2-1; TRBD1 matches at 11 bases. The V gene's germline CDR1 is LNHDA and CDR2 SQIVND (reference sequence). V lost 3 bases, J lost 9 bases, and 7 bases stayed unmatched. The CDR3 totals 15 residues. CDR3 amino acids: CASSIRTGGQSEQFF. The CDR3, as DNA: TGTGCCAGTAGTATTAGGACAGGGGGCCAGAGTGAGCAGTTCTTC.

This clone was seen just once. V is TRBV27 and J is TRBJ1-1, with 9 bases identical to TRBD1. The germline gives CDR1 MNHEY, CDR2 SMNVEV (reference sequence). The CDR3 consists of 14 residues. After removal of 6 bases from V and 5 bases from J, the junction contained 7 bases not matched to a gene. CDR3 nucleotide sequence: TGTGCCAGCAGAATGACAGGGGGAGATACTGAAGCTTTCTTT. This codes for CASRMTGGDTEAFF.

The chain employs TRBV20-1 and TRBJ1-1; the D gene is possibly TRBD1 (5 bases). The CDR3 covers 11 residues. The germline gives CDR1 DFQATT, CDR2 SNEGSKA (reference sequence). Trimming removed 3 bases at V and 11 bases at J, with 13 bases between. CDR3 sequence reads: CSARGTPSAFF. CDR3 bases: TGCAGTGCTAGGGGGACCCCTTCTGCTTTCTTT.

The chain recombines TRBV5-1 with TRBJ2-7; the D is unclear. CDR1 and CDR2 (germline): SGHRS, YFSETQ. Trimming removed 2 bases from V and 5 bases from J, with 17 bases in between. This CDR3 spans 15 amino acids. For the CDR3, the DNA is TGCGCCAGCAGCTTAGGAGAAGGCTCTGGAGACGAGCAGTACTTC. It codes for CASSLGEGSGDEQYF.

The chain uses TRBV6-5 and TRBJ1-1; 7 nucleotides align to TRBD1. The V and J ends lost 5 bases and 3 bases, in that order; junction bases with no gene match: 6. CDR1 and CDR2 (germline): MNHEY, SVGAGI. The CDR3 contains 14 residues. CDR3 bases: TGTGCCAGCAGTCCGGGACAGAGGCACACTGAAGCTTTCTTT. This codes for CASSPGQRHTEAFF.

This chain links TRBV14 with TRBJ2-7; D is unclear. V lost 1 base to trimming and J lost 8 bases, with 15 bases between them. This CDR3 comprises 14 residues. The V gene's germline CDR1 is SGHDN and CDR2 FVKESK. The CDR3 nucleotides are TGTGCCAGCAGCCAAGGTAGGGCAGATGGCCAGCAGTACTTC. Its protein is CASSQGRADGQQYF.

This chain joins TRBV19 and TRBJ2-2; D is possibly TRBD1 or TRBD2 (5 bases each). V lost 1 base, J lost 3 bases, and 12 bases lay in between. In germline, CDR1 is LNHDA, CDR2 SQIVND (reference sequence). CDR3 length: 16 residues. This CDR3 reads CASSIVPGTDTGELFF. CDR3 nucleotide sequence: TGTGCCAGTAGTATAGTACCAGGGACCGACACCGGGGAGCTGTTTTTT.

The chain uses TRBV7-2 and TRBJ1-3, with D hard to call. Trimming shortened V by 2 bases and J by 8 bases, and 19 bases separated the two germline ends. CDR1 is SGHTA and CDR2 is FQGNSA in the germline V gene. CDR3 length: 16 amino acids. CDR3 bases: TGTGCCAGCAGCTTATGGTCATCGGGGTCCCCCCACACCATATATTTT. It specifies CASSLWSSGSPHTIYF. The full variable domain, its missing parts supplied by reference TRBV7-2 and TRBJ1-3, is GAGVSQSPSNKVTEKGKDVELRCDPISGHTALYWYRQSLGQGLEFLIYFQGNSAPDKSGLPSDRFSAERTGGSVSTLTIQRTQQEDSAVYLCASSLWSSGSPHTIYFGEGSWLTVV.

This rearrangement joins TRBV11-2 to TRBJ1-1, with D perhaps TRBD1 (6 bases). Germline CDR1 and CDR2: SGHAT and FQNNGV. The CDR3 runs 18 residues. With 7 bases removed from V and 11 bases from J, the gap between germline ends came to 35 bases. The CDR3 loop reads CASTDPEAGVVGAQQAFF. CDR3 nucleotides: TGTGCCAGCACCGACCCCGAAGCGGGCGTGGTGGGGGCCCAACAGGCTTTCTTT.

The V call is TRBV30, the J call TRBJ1-2; D not certain. Germline loops: CDR1 GTSNPN, CDR2 SVGIG (reference sequence). V lost 2 bases, J lost 7 bases, and 17 bases lay in between. The CDR3 is 14 residues long. CDR3 protein: CAWSTPLSGVGYTF. The CDR3 coding sequence is TGTGCCTGGAGTACTCCGTTGTCCGGGGTTGGCTACACCTTC.

This chain uses TRBV20-1 with TRBJ1-1; D gene unclear. CDR1 is DFQATT and CDR2 is SNEGSKA in the germline V gene (reference sequence). Deletions cut 6 bases from V and 4 bases from J, with 9 bases between. The CDR3 has 11 amino acids. The CDR3 DNA is TGCAGTGCCGGGCCGACCACTGAAGCTTTCTTT. Residues: CSAGPTTEAFF.

Only a few counts were recorded for this clone. The chain carries TRBV9 and TRBJ1-5; 10 nucleotides match TRBD1. Trimming removed 0 bases from V and 4 bases from J; junction bases left unmatched: 1. The CDR3 is 15 residues long. Germline CDR1 reads SGDLS; CDR2 reads YYNGEE. This CDR3 reads CASSVGQGANQPQHF. As DNA, the CDR3 is TGTGCCAGCAGCGTAGGACAGGGGGCAAATCAGCCCCAGCATTTT.

This clone was counted a single time. The chain employs TRBV5-1 and TRBJ2-1, with D perhaps assigned TRBD1 or TRBD2 (5 bases each). Germline V lookup: CDR1 SGHRS, CDR2 YFSETQ. V lost 4 bases, J lost 6 bases, and 11 bases lay in between. The CDR3 has 13 amino acids. CDR3 sequence: CASSGWGSNEQFF. The CDR3, as DNA: TGCGCCAGCAGCGGGTGGGGGTCCAATGAGCAGTTCTTC.

The V and J genes are TRBV6-5 and TRBJ2-1; 8 bases line up with TRBD2. Germline CDR1 reads MNHEY; CDR2 reads SVGAGI. The ends lost 0 bases at V and 5 bases at J; junction bases unmatched: 6. The CDR3 contains 16 residues. CDR3 nucleotide sequence: TGTGCCAGCAGTTACTCTGTCGGGAGGGGTCACAATGAGCAGTTCTTC. Translated: CASSYSVGRGHNEQFF.

The V gene is TRBV19, the J gene TRBJ1-4, with D perhaps TRBD1 (6 bases). Trimming cost V 5 bases and J 8 bases, with 18 bases left between them. CDR3 length: 15 residues. CDR1 LNHDA and CDR2 SQIVND come from the germline V gene (reference sequence). CDR3 loop: CASSPSQGLGEKLFF. CDR3 nucleotides: TGTGCCAGTAGTCCTTCCCAGGGGCTAGGGGAAAAACTGTTTTTT.

This clone was picked up a small number of times. The CDR3: CASGLVGQISGNTIYF. The CDR3 nucleotides are TGTGCTAGTGGTTTGGTAGGGCAGATCTCTGGAAACACCATATATTTT. This chain connects TRBV12-5 to TRBJ1-3, with D unresolved. The V gene lost 0 bases and the J gene lost 0 bases, with 9 bases spanning the gap. The CDR3 covers 16 residues. The germline V gene has CDR1 LGHNT and CDR2 FRNRAP.

The chain employs TRBV28 and TRBJ1-2; the match to TRBD1 covers 9 bases. This CDR3 comprises 18 residues. V dropped 5 bases and J dropped 3; count of bases not matched to a gene: 16. The germline CDR1 and CDR2 sequences are MDHEN and SYDVKM. CDR3 nucleotides: TGTGCCAGCAGTATTATGCGCTTGGGGACAGGGTCCCACTATGGCTACACCTTC. This translates into CASSIMRLGTGSHYGYTF.

The V and J genes are TRBV4-2 and TRBJ2-1; D might be TRBD1 (6 bases). The V gene's germline CDR1 is LGHNA and CDR2 YNFKEQ. The CDR3 is 12 residues long. V was pared by 3 bases and J by 8 bases, with 8 bases between. The chain's CDR3 is CASSQTGYEQFF. In nucleotides, the CDR3 is TGTGCCAGCAGCCAGACAGGATATGAGCAGTTCTTC.

V gene TRBV18 combines with J gene TRBJ2-1; 9 bases are shared with TRBD2. CDR3 length: 16 amino acids. V lost 1 base, J lost 9 bases, and 10 bases stayed unmatched. From germline, CDR1 is KGHSH and CDR2 LQKENI. CDR3 sequence reads: CASSPQGSSGIVEQFF. In DNA, the CDR3 is TGTGCCAGCTCACCACAGGGCTCTAGCGGGATAGTTGAGCAGTTCTTC.

This clone has a single count. This chain joins TRBV6-1 and TRBJ2-7; D possibly matches TRBD1 or TRBD2 (5 bases each). The V gene lost 6 bases and the J gene lost 2 bases, with 17 bases spanning the gap. This CDR3 has 15 amino acids. Germline loops: CDR1 MNHNS, CDR2 SASEGT. The CDR3 DNA is TGTGCCAGCAGCGGAGGACGGCGACAGACCTACGAGCAGTACTTC. Translated: CASSGGRRQTYEQYF.

This sequence joins TRBV28 and TRBJ2-7; TRBD2 agrees at 10 bases. The CDR3 spans 16 residues. Germline CDR1 MDHEN, CDR2 SYDVKM. Trimming at V came to 1 base and at J to 2 bases, leaving 5 bases not matched to a gene. CDR3: CASSLFGTSVTYEQYF. CDR3 coding DNA: TGTGCCAGCAGTTTATTTGGGACTAGCGTAACCTACGAGCAGTACTTC. The full variable domain, its missing parts supplied by reference TRBV28 and TRBJ2-7, is DVKVTQSSRYLVKRTGEKVFLECVQDMDHENMFWYRQDPGLGLRLIYFSYDVKMKEKGDIPEGYSVSREKKERFSLILESASTNQTSMYLCASSLFGTSVTYEQYFGPGTRLTVT.

CDR3 coding DNA: TGTGCCAGTAGTATAAATGCCAAGGGCGATACGCAGTATTTT. Amino acids: CASSINAKGDTQYF. The chain is built from TRBV19 and TRBJ2-3; D gene uncertain. V lost 2 bases and J lost 6, with 12 bases in between. Germline loops: CDR1 LNHDA, CDR2 SQIVND (reference sequence). The CDR3 runs to 14 residues.